These 15 T cell receptor beta chains came from one sample sequenced in a study of control samples from healthy donors and cancer patients. Clones were read by immunoSEQ multiplex PCR, and TCRdb kept only the in-frame ones, dropping some. This sample has 130,000 or so clones, with 94% found just once. The sample taken for sequencing was blood. Receptors originate from a middle-aged man in good health.

As to this clone: With a much larger clone just one base away, this may be a read error. V is TRBV7-8 and J is TRBJ1-5, with 9 nucleotides matching TRBD1. The CDR3 is made up of 14 amino acids. Germline V lookup: CDR1 SGHVS, CDR2 FQNEAQ. The DNA for the CDR3 is TGTGCCAGCAGCCCGGGACAGGGCAATCAGTCCCAGCATTTT. Translated, it gives CASSPGQGNQSQHF.

CDR3 loop: CASSERGGEKLFF. In DNA, the CDR3 is TGTGCCAGCAGTGAACGGGGGGGTGAAAAACTGTTTTTT. The rearrangement joins TRBV2 to TRBJ1-4, with D tentatively TRBD1 (5 bases). V was shortened by 2 bases and J by 7 bases, with 8 bases between the two germline ends. Germline-derived CDR1 and CDR2 are SNHLY and FYNNEI. CDR3 length: 13 residues.

The chain carries TRBV2 and TRBJ1-5, with 8 bases matching TRBD1. Germline V gene sequence: CDR1 SNHLY, CDR2 FYNNEI. The CDR3 spans 15 residues. The ends lost 5 bases at V and 0 bases at J; junction bases unmatched: 3. The chain's CDR3 is CASSRDRNSNQPQHF. The CDR3, as DNA: TGTGCCAGCAGTCGGGACAGGAATAGCAATCAGCCCCAGCATTTT.

The rearrangement joins TRBV2 to TRBJ2-2, with D maybe TRBD1 (6 bases). Germline V CDR1 and CDR2: SNHLY, FYNNEI. This CDR3 is 14 amino acids long. Trimming stripped 7 bases from V and 7 bases from J, with 16 bases between. DNA of the CDR3: TGTGCCAGCAATCAACAGGGTCTAGACGGGGAGCTGTTTTTT. The encoded protein is CASNQQGLDGELFF.

The CDR3 is CAISESSLAGGEQFF. The CDR3 coding sequence is TGTGCCATCAGTGAGTCAAGCCTAGCGGGCGGTGAGCAGTTCTTC. This chain links TRBV10-3 with TRBJ2-1; 8 bases match TRBD2. In germline, CDR1 is ENHRY, CDR2 SYGVKD. V lost 0 bases, J lost 9 bases, and 7 bases stayed unmatched. The CDR3 is 15 amino acids.

This clone was observed once. The chain carries TRBV9 and TRBJ1-1; the D gene is possibly TRBD1 (6 bases). The CDR3 consists of 13 residues. CDR1 and CDR2 from the germline V gene are SGDLS and YYNGEE. Trimming removed 0 bases at V and 5 bases at J, with 8 bases between. CDR3 bases: TGTGCCAGCAGCGTAGGAGGGACAACTGAAGCTTTCTTT. Residues: CASSVGGTTEAFF.

The rearrangement uses TRBV19 and TRBJ1-6; the D gene is possibly TRBD1 (5 bases). Trimming removed 7 bases from V and 7 bases from J, with 14 bases in between. Germline CDR1 is LNHDA and CDR2 is SQIVND (reference sequence). This CDR3 has 14 amino acids. The CDR3 DNA is TGTGCCAGTACCACGGACATCGGAAATTCACCCCTCCACTTT. Protein: CASTTDIGNSPLHF.

The rearrangement links TRBV10-3 to TRBJ1-5, with D unresolved. Trimming pared 0 bases from V and 4 bases from J, leaving 7 bases between. Per the germline V gene, CDR1 is ENHRY and CDR2 is SYGVKD. CDR3 length equals 14 residues. Written as DNA, the CDR3 is TGTGCCATCAGTGAGTCAAGGCAGAATCAGCCCCAGCATTTT. Protein: CAISESRQNQPQHF.

Of note for this clone: At one of its ends the junction is not consistent with the germline gene, which may arise from a read error. V is TRBV4-1 and J is TRBJ1-2; possible D gene TRBD1, 5 bases. The CDR3 is 14 residues long. Germline V CDR1 and CDR2: MGHRA, YSYEKL. CDR3 coding DNA: TGCGTCAGCAGCCGGCCCGACAGAAACTATGGCTACACCTTC. Translation: CVSSRPDRNYGYTF.

V and J are TRBV11-3 and TRBJ2-1; D possibly corresponds to TRBD2 (5 bases). V lost 5 bases and J 12 bases, leaving 14 bases between the germline ends. CDR1 is SGHNT and CDR2 is YENEEA in the germline V gene. CDR3 length: 12 residues. The CDR3 nucleotides read TGTGCCAGCAGCCTTCCGGGCCGGGGGCAGTTCTTC. Translated: CASSLPGRGQFF. Full variable domain (outside the CDR3, taken from reference TRBV11-3 and TRBJ2-1): EAGVVQSPRYKIIEKKQPVAFWCNPISGHNTLYWYLQNLGQGPELLIRYENEEAVDDSQLPKDRFSAERLKGVDSTLKIQPAELGDSAVYLCASSLPGRGQFFGPGTRLTVL.

The chain has TRBV5-1 and TRBJ1-1, with TRBD1 matching 7 bases. CDR1 and CDR2 (germline): SGHRS, YFSETQ. V trimming: 2 bases; J trimming: 6 bases; junction bases outside the gene matches: 4. This CDR3 has 13 residues. The CDR3 nucleotides are TGCGCCAGCAGCTTAAGACAGGGATCTGAAGCTTTCTTT. Protein product: CASSLRQGSEAFF.

This chain links TRBV13 with TRBJ1-2; 7 bases map to TRBD1. Unmatched junction bases numbered 8, after V lost 5 bases and J lost 2 bases. This CDR3 is 15 amino acids long. Germline assignment: CDR1 PRHDT and CDR2 FYEKMQ (reference sequence). The CDR3: CASSQNRGGNYGYTF. CDR3 DNA sequence: TGTGCCAGCAGCCAAAACAGGGGCGGCAACTATGGCTACACCTTC.

The gene calls are TRBV5-1 and TRBJ1-3; D might be TRBD1 (5 bases). The germline V and J ends were trimmed by 0 bases and 4 bases, with 5 bases remaining between them. Germline lookup yields CDR1 SGHRS and CDR2 YFSETQ. CDR3 length equals 13 residues. The CDR3 DNA sequence: TGCGCCAGCAGCTTGGAGGGGGGAAACACCATATATTTT. It is translated as CASSLEGGNTIYF.

This chain uses TRBV19 with TRBJ1-2; 9 bases agree with TRBD1. Germline V gene lookup returns CDR1 LNHDA and CDR2 SQIVND (reference sequence). The CDR3 runs to 13 residues. Trimming cost V 5 bases and J 2 bases; bases outside gene matches: 0. The CDR3 nucleotides read TGTGCCAGTAGTGACAGGGGGAACTATGGCTACACCTTC. The encoded protein is CASSDRGNYGYTF.

This sequence joins TRBV7-2 and TRBJ1-1, with D unresolved. Germline CDR1 reads SGHTA; CDR2 reads FQGNSA. V was clipped by 5 bases and J by 1 base, with 11 bases between them. This CDR3 has 14 amino acids. CDR3 sequence reads: CASSGRVPNTEAFF. CDR3 bases: TGTGCCAGCAGCGGTCGAGTGCCGAACACTGAAGCTTTCTTT.